This TCR beta chain emerged from a study of shared clonotypes between healthy human individuals. All of the donors resided in Nashville, Tennessee, and each was a Caucasian adult. TCRdb keeps only in-frame clones here, not all; method: immunoSEQ multiplex PCR. The sample lists roughly 2 million clones, around 95% seen once, with under 0.15% in the top ten. The CDR3 spans 14 residues. Trimming took 7 bases from V and 11 from J; bases not matched to a gene: 15. CDR1 is MNHEY and CDR2 is SVGAGI in the germline V gene. The chain combines TRBV6-5 with TRBJ1-1; 8 bases line up with TRBD1. Sequenced: naive CD4+ T cells sorted from blood. The subset denotes: CD45RA+ positively selected. The receptor's source is a man aged 18 to 29 in good health. The DNA for the CDR3 is TGTGCCAGCACCCCGGACAGGGTTTCGGTAGCGGCTTTCTTT. Amino acid sequence: CASTPDRVSVAAFF.